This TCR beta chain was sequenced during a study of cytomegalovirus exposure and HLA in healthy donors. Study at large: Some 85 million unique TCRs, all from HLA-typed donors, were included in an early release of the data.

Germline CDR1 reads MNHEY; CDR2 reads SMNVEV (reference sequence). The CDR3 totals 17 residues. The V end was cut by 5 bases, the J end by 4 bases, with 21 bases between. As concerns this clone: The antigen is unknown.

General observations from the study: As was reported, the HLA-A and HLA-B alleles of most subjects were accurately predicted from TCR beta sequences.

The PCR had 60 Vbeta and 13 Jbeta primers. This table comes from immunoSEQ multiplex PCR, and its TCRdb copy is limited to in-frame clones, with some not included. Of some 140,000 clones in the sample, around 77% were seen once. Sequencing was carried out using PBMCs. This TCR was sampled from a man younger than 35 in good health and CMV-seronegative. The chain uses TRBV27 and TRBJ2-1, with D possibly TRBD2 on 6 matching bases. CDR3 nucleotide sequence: TGTGCCAGCAGTCTAGAGACCGGGACTTCACAATACAATGAGCAGTTCTTC. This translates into CASSLETGTSQYNEQFF.